A selection of T cell receptor beta chains follows, all from one sample in a study of siplizumab effects on memory and regulatory T cells. Assay: immunoSEQ multiplex PCR; the TCRdb copy retains only in-frame clones and omits some. The data contain some 99,000 clones, about 91% of them singletons. The sequencing sample was made of Tregs sorted from blood. These receptors all come from a human donor in good health. Both conserved end residues are part of each CDR3. The order of the fields is J gene, D gene, clone size, V gene, CDR3 DNA, CDR3 protein. D genes are given only for firm matches. Not all rows give a size; the values are once, few, many and, for expanded clones, a class.

TRBJ2-7,NA,NA,TRBV6-1,TGTGCCAGCAGTTACAGGGCAGTGCAGTACTTC,CASSYRAVQYF
TRBJ2-3,NA,NA,TRBV25-1,TGTGCCAGCAGTGACAACTTCCGGGACTTACACACAGATACGCAGTATTTT,CASSDNFRDLHTDTQYF
TRBJ2-5,TRBD1,NA,TRBV5-1,TGCGCCAGCAGCCTGACAGGGCTAGAGACCCAGTACTTC,CASSLTGLETQYF
TRBJ1-6,NA,once,TRBV6-5,TGTGCCAGCAGTCGTCTGTTACAGGGTCCCTCACCCCTCCACTTT,CASSRLLQGPSPLHF
TRBJ1-5,TRBD1,NA,TRBV19,TGTGCCAGTAGTAAAGGGACAGGGGTCGGCAATCAGCCCCAGCATTTT,CASSKGTGVGNQPQHF
TRBJ1-6,NA,NA,TRBV7-9,TGTGCCAGCAGCATAGGGATTAATTCACCCCTCCACTTT,CASSIGINSPLHF
TRBJ1-2,NA,few,TRBV19,TGTGCCAGTAGTCACCAGGAGGGCTACACCTTC,CASSHQEGYTF
TRBJ2-2,NA,NA,TRBV10-1,TGCGCCAGCCCAGAACTGACGAACACCGGGGAGCTGTTTTTT,CASPELTNTGELFF
TRBJ2-7,TRBD2,NA,TRBV11-2,TGTGCCAGCAGCCCACCGGGACTAGCGGGAGGTGAGCAGTACTTC,CASSPPGLAGGEQYF
TRBJ2-3,NA,NA,TRBV19,TGTGCCAGTCCCGGGGGGCCAGATACGCAGTATTTT,CASPGGPDTQYF